This TCR beta chain derives from a study of CD8 T cells in Susac syndrome. Random hexamers were used to reverse transcribe roughly 0.5 to 1 ug of RNA. Coverage of TCR beta CDR3 amplification by immunoSEQ multiplex PCR extended to 54 Vbeta and 13 Jbeta. One entry per CDR3 protein results from TCRdb running MiXCR on the immunoSEQ multiplex PCR reads. The table has about 140,000 distinct CDR3 sequences, around 94% seen once. The CDR3 runs 13 residues. Germline V lookup: CDR1 PRHDT, CDR2 FYEKMQ (reference sequence). With V trimmed by 0 bases and J by 5 bases, 0 bases remained unmatched. The sequenced target, TCR beta, came from blood CD8+ and CD4+ T cells. Controls comprised healthy donors matched for age and sex. Through negative isolation, CD4+ and CD8+ T cells were obtained, while TEMRA cells were enriched using FACS.

The sample consisted of CD8+ T cells from PBMCs. The receptor was isolated from a human donor in good health. This chain links TRBV13 with TRBJ2-7, with TRBD1 identical over 8 bases. CDR3 sequence: CASSLGTGDEQYF. Written as DNA, the CDR3 is TGTGCCAGCAGCTTAGGGACAGGGGACGAGCAGTACTTC.